This T cell receptor beta chain was identified in a study of control samples from healthy donors and cancer patients. Measured with immunoSEQ multiplex PCR; TCRdb has only the in-frame clones, and not every one. The sample yields more than 75,000 clones, about 79% seen once. Germline CDR1 reads LNHNV; CDR2 reads YYDKDF (reference sequence). CDR3 length: 14 amino acids. Trimming removed 2 bases at V and 3 bases at J, with 11 bases between. Sequencing input: blood. The V call is TRBV15, the J call TRBJ2-7; D gene ambiguous. The source of this sequence is a woman aged 25 to 39 in good health. The CDR3 is CATSRSTGVYEQYF. The CDR3, as DNA: TGTGCCACCAGCAGATCAACCGGAGTCTACGAGCAGTACTTC.